The 4 T cell receptor beta chains below all came from one sample that was sequenced in a study of PD-L1 blockade in urothelial cancer. Profiling relied on immunoSEQ multiplex PCR, and the TCRdb table lists in-frame clones only, not all of them. The top ten hold about 2.4% of the sample, which has 100,000 or so clones, around 82% seen once. Material: PBMCs, obtained around atezolizumab (anti-PD-L1) treatment. Receptors were obtained from a man aged 45-65 years with urothelial cancer.

V and J are TRBV18 and TRBJ1-4; D is possibly TRBD1 (5 bases). Germline V lookup: CDR1 KGHSH, CDR2 LQKENI. The CDR3 is 18 amino acids. V shed 6 bases and J shed 0 bases, with 20 bases lying between them. The CDR3 bases are TGTGCCAGCTCCGACCTGGGCGCCTGGGGCCCAACTAATGAAAAACTGTTTTTT. Its protein product is CASSDLGAWGPTNEKLFF.

CDR3 sequence (DNA): TGCGCCAGCAGCTTGGGGGCGGGGGGCGCGGAGCCCCAGCATTTT. Amino acids: CASSLGAGGAEPQHF. The chain uses TRBV5-1 and TRBJ1-5; maybe TRBD1 (6 bases). The ends were cut back, 0 bases at V and 8 bases at J, with 15 bases in the middle. The CDR3 contains 15 residues. CDR1 and CDR2 (germline): SGHRS, YFSETQ.

The chain recombines TRBV5-1 with TRBJ1-1; TRBD1 is a possible D gene (6 bases). Germline CDR1 is SGHRS and CDR2 is YFSETQ. The V end was cut by 5 bases, the J end by 3 bases, with 14 bases between. This CDR3 contains 14 residues. The DNA of the CDR3 is TGCGCCAGCAGACCCTCGACAGGCGACACTGAAGCTTTCTTT. Translated, it gives CASRPSTGDTEAFF.

The chain recombines TRBV19 with TRBJ1-5; 8 positions match TRBD1. CDR1 is LNHDA, CDR2 SQIVND, per germline (reference sequence). CDR3 length equals 16 residues. V gave up 8 bases and J gave up 0 bases; unmatched junction bases: 9. The CDR3 spells CASGTGPFNSNQPQHF. The CDR3 nucleotides read TGTGCCAGTGGGACAGGACCTTTTAATAGCAATCAGCCCCAGCATTTT.